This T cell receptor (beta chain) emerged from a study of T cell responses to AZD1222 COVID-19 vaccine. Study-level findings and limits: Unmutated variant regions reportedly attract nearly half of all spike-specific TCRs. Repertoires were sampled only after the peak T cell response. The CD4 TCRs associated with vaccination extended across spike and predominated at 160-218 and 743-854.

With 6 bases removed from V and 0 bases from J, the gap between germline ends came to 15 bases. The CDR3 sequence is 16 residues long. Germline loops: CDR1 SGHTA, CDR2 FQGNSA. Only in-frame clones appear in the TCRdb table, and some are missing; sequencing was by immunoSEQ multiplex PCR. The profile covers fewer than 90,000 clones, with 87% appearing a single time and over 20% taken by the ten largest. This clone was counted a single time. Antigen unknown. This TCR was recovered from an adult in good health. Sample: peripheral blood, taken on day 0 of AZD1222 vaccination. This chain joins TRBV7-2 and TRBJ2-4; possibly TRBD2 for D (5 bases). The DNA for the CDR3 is TGTGCCAGCAGGTTGAGCGGAGGCTTAGCCAAAAACATTCAGTACTTC. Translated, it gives CASRLSGGLAKNIQYF.